The 5 T cell receptor beta chains below were found in one sample sequenced in a study of T cells after yellow fever vaccination. TCRdb re-called the 5' RACE reads with MiXCR, one entry per CDR3 protein. Of 620,000 or so distinct CDR3 sequences listed, 12% are singletons. Here the sequenced sample was PBMCs, taken on the day of the yellow fever booster vaccination. The origin of the receptors is a young man who received the YFV17D yellow fever vaccine.

The chain uses TRBV5-5 and TRBJ2-2, with 10 bases fitting TRBD1. V shed 4 bases, J shed 5 bases, and the junction held 5 bases outside the gene matches. Germline V gene lookup returns CDR1 SGHKS and CDR2 YYEKEE (reference sequence). The CDR3 runs to 15 residues. The CDR3 is CASSGGQGWTGELFF. Here the CDR3 DNA reads TGTGCCAGCAGCGGGGGACAGGGGTGGACCGGGGAGCTGTTTTTT. The variable domain in full, completed from reference TRBV5-5 and TRBJ2-2, reads DAGVTQSPTHLIKTRGQQVTLRCSPISGHKSVSWYQQVLGQGPQFIFQYYEKEERGRGNFPDRFSARQFPNYSSELNVNALLLGDSALYLCASSGGQGWTGELFFGEGSRLTVL.

V gene TRBV20-1 combines with J gene TRBJ2-1; 9 bases fit TRBD1. The germline gives CDR1 DFQATT, CDR2 SNEGSKA (reference sequence). V lost 6 bases and J lost 8; bases outside the gene matches: 14. The CDR3 totals 15 residues. This chain's CDR3 is CSAQTHRDREDEQFF. The CDR3 DNA reads TGCAGTGCCCAAACCCACCGGGACAGGGAGGATGAGCAGTTCTTC.

This clonotype has at least ten counts. This rearrangement joins TRBV7-2 to TRBJ1-4; D not resolved. Germline V gene sequence: CDR1 SGHTA, CDR2 FQGNSA. The V end was cut by 3 bases, the J end by 8 bases, with 13 bases between. The CDR3 has 14 amino acids. The CDR3 is CASSLRVSEEKLFF. The CDR3 DNA sequence: TGTGCCAGCAGCTTGCGGGTATCGGAGGAAAAACTGTTTTTT.

This clonotype was observed a handful of times. V gene TRBV27 combines with J gene TRBJ2-1, with 11 nucleotides matching TRBD2. This CDR3 has 14 amino acids. CDR1 is MNHEY, CDR2 SMNVEV, per germline (reference sequence). The J segment lost 9 bases and the V segment lost 3 bases, leaving 4 bases of the junction unmatched. The CDR3 DNA sequence: TGTGCCAGCAGTTTCGGCCTAGCGGGAGGTGAGCAGTTCTTC. Translating gives CASSFGLAGGEQFF.

J is TRBJ2-7 and V is TRBV9, with 9 bases fitting TRBD2. This CDR3 has 17 residues. V lost 4 bases to trimming and J lost 0 bases; unmatched junction nucleotides: 11. Germline lookup yields CDR1 SGDLS and CDR2 YYNGEE. The CDR3 sequence: CASSIIPLTSGSYEQYF. CDR3 DNA sequence: TGTGCCAGCAGCATAATCCCCCTGACTAGCGGCTCCTACGAGCAGTACTTC.